The T cell receptor (beta chain) described here comes from a study of CD8 T cells in Susac syndrome. Notes on the study in general: TCR sequencing and HLA analysis covered a relatively small number of individuals.

Trimming cost V 0 bases and J 5 bases, with 13 bases left between them. The CDR3 consists of 15 residues. CDR1 is LGHDT and CDR2 is YNNKEL in the germline V gene (reference sequence). Age- and sex-matched healthy donors served as the control group. While CD8+ and CD4+ T cells were isolated negatively, TEMRA cells were enriched by FACS. This clonotype was found once. Its antigen is not identified. Reverse transcription used roughly 0.5 to 1 ug RNA and random hexamers. With immunoSEQ multiplex PCR, TCR beta CDR3 was amplified across 54 Vbeta and 13 Jbeta. TCRdb re-called the immunoSEQ multiplex PCR reads with MiXCR, one entry per CDR3 protein. The data hold some 100,000 distinct CDR3 sequences, with about nine tenths observed a single time.

Source material: CD8+ T cells from PBMCs. V gene TRBV3-1 combines with J gene TRBJ2-5; no clear D gene. This sequence was found in a human donor in good health. CDR3 DNA: TGTGCCAGCAGCCAAGATAGGGCAGAAGGGGAGACCCAGTACTTC. It codes for CASSQDRAEGETQYF.